This TCR beta chain was obtained from a study of T cells in Graves' hyperthyroidism and ophthalmopathy (dated by TCRdb to about 2019). The study in broad terms: Peripheral blood samples were taken at the time of initial diagnosis, prior to any treatment. To identify distinguishing TCR V-J signatures, a discovery cohort of about 100 patients was used, comprising roughly 45 with Graves' ophthalmopathy and some 60 with stable Graves' hyperthyroidism. Whether ophthalmopathy could be predicted prospectively was tested in an independent validation cohort made up of 18 to 20 hyperthyroidism patients plus 17 patients who later progressed to ophthalmopathy. The roughly 100 discovery patients were randomly split 7:3 into training and test sets. In more than five Graves' hyperthyroidism patients, the study also compared T-cell repertoires from thyroid tissue with T-cell repertoires from blood. After blood sampling, hyperthyroidism patients were treated with methimazole at a starting dose of 30 mg daily, and ophthalmopathy patients were treated with high-dose intravenous methylprednisolone. According to the paper, TCR Vbeta CDR3 sequencing was carried out on approximately 140 peripheral blood samples, which came from more than 40 ophthalmopathy, around 74 hyperthyroidism and about 17 progressor patients.

The hyperthyroidism patients were between 18 and 65 years old and newly diagnosed, with a disease duration of less than 2 months. Any patient with an uncontrolled infection, another autoimmune disease, pregnancy or lactation was excluded. Diagnoses were based on clinical symptoms, serum thyroxine and TRAb, thyroid ultrasound and orbital computed tomography. For progressor patients, blood was drawn at the first diagnosis of hyperthyroidism, before any ophthalmopathy symptoms had appeared. Ficoll-Paque density gradient centrifugation was used to isolate PBMCs from approximately 10 ml of fresh peripheral blood. Progressor patients were defined as those initially diagnosed with Graves' hyperthyroidism in whom ophthalmopathy developed during follow-up. Total RNA was extracted using Trizol reagent, and RNA quality was assessed on an Agilent 2100 Bioanalyzer. Here is what the overall study found, with its caveats: A model built on a 13 V-J signature distinguished ophthalmopathy from stable hyperthyroidism, reaching 85% to 90% sensitivity and 81.08% specificity in cross-validation and 80%/75% in testing. Sample size was not statistically predetermined, and blinding of investigators to group allocation was not performed. Most expanded thyroid clonotypes (frequency above 0.001) were also detected in blood, a finding suggesting that blood repertoires may reflect thyroid immune responses. During validation, the model predicted progression to ophthalmopathy a median of approximately 6 months ahead of onset, with around 70% sensitivity and less than 85% specificity.

CDR3 length: 15 amino acids, cysteine to phenylalanine. Only the CDR3 part of the read is kept: 45 bases, read in frame from the first base. The germline V gene yields MNHNS for CDR1 and SASEGT for CDR2. V lost 5 bases and J lost 0 bases, and the count of bases not matched to a germline gene is 5. This clonotype turned up a few times. This clone's antigen is unknown. Base qualities are not at hand, and no much larger clone is one base apart. Amplification of TCR beta CDR3 regions was carried out from RNA transcripts. A first-round RT-PCR of the TCR CDR3 used the HTBI primer set with the Qiagen OneStep RT-PCR kit. Libraries were constructed in a second round of multiplex PCR, after which size selection and purification were performed. Paired-end sequencing of the libraries was performed with 100 bp reads on an Illumina HiSeq2000. Processing in the source paper ran as follows. SOAPnuke was used to process the raw data, with reads discarded if the reads contained adapters or uncalled bases, had a mean Phred below 15, or lacked an exact constant-primer or identifier match. High-quality paired reads were merged with COPE v1.2.5, and unique nucleotide sequences were defined as clonotypes. Clonotypes were aligned to IMGT TRBV, TRBD and TRBJ reference segments using MiTCR v1.1. Only V-J combinations with frequency above 0.0001, covering roughly 99% of repertoires, were analysed. A TCS score was defined as the ratio of F50 (clonal expansion) to E x V (chaos), with BLOSUM62-based TCRdist applied between CDR3 peptides within each V-J. Welch's t-statistics and random forest reduced 450 to 600 V-J features to around 14, which were used in a naive Bayes classifier (R e1071). The public reads were quality trimmed at Q25 with fastp and then assembled into clones with MiXCR by TCRdb, keeping productive beta chains. Rows are unified per CDR3 protein, each entry keeping the most common DNA and genes. These V and J calls rely on TCRdb rather than the paper's analysis. The sample contains around 700,000 distinct CDR3 sequences, over 15% of them found a single time. The ten largest clones represent about a sixth of the sample.

The rearranged segments are TRBV6-1 and TRBJ1-2, and TRBD1 matches 8 of the central bases. The receptor was derived from a woman in her forties or fifties with Graves' hyperthyroidism that later progressed to Graves' ophthalmopathy. The source material was blood. The sequenced DNA: TGTGCCAGCAGTCGGACAGGGCAGTCTAACTATGGCTACACCTTC. Its amino acids are CASSRTGQSNYGYTF.